These 11 T cell receptor beta chains originate from one sample sequenced in a study of blood T cell repertoires in COVID-19. Sequenced by immunoSEQ multiplex PCR; TCRdb stores in-frame clones only, minus some. The sample has about 60,000 clones, 70% to 85% seen once. The sequencing sample was made of peripheral blood. The receptor set was obtained from a man in his sixties with acute or convalescent COVID-19.

The J gene is TRBJ1-5, the V gene TRBV6-5, with TRBD1 matching over 7 bases. Germline V gene data show CDR1 as MNHEY and CDR2 as SVGAGI. The CDR3 totals 13 residues. V lost 6 bases, J lost 7 bases, and 6 bases stayed unmatched. The DNA of the CDR3 is TGTGCCAGCAGAACAGGGGTGGGACAGCCCCAGCATTTT. This codes for CASRTGVGQPQHF.

The rearrangement links TRBV7-8 to TRBJ2-1; 8 bases map to TRBD2. The germline V gene encodes CDR1 SGHVS and CDR2 FQNEAQ. J was trimmed by 1 base and V by 5 bases; bases with no gene match: 7. The CDR3 consists of 16 residues. DNA for the CDR3: TGTGCCAGCAGCCTTAGATCTAGCGGGTCCTACAATGAGCAGTTCTTC. Protein sequence: CASSLRSSGSYNEQFF.

V usage is TRBV19 and J usage is TRBJ2-1; 9 bases align to TRBD2. With V trimmed by 5 bases and J by 7 bases, 12 bases remained unmatched. This CDR3 is 16 amino acids long. The germline gives CDR1 LNHDA, CDR2 SQIVND (reference sequence). The CDR3 protein is CASSPAAGGPGNEQFF. Written as DNA, the CDR3 is TGTGCCAGTAGTCCTGCGGCGGGGGGGCCGGGAAATGAGCAGTTCTTC.

The V gene is TRBV9, the J gene TRBJ1-1; TRBD1 agrees at 9 bases. Germline-derived CDR1 and CDR2 are SGDLS and YYNGEE. There are 14 residues in the CDR3. Germline trimming cut 4 bases from V and 4 bases from J; bases unmatched to any gene: 5. The CDR3 loop reads CASSSQGASTEAFF. CDR3 nucleotides: TGTGCCAGCAGCTCACAGGGGGCATCCACTGAAGCTTTCTTT.

The V call is TRBV5-4, the J call TRBJ2-1; the D gene is possibly TRBD1 (6 bases). This CDR3 region has 15 residues. The V and J ends lost 4 bases and 5 bases respectively, with 16 bases between them. Germline CDR1 SGHNT, CDR2 YYREEE (reference sequence). Here the CDR3 DNA reads TGTGCCAGCAGCCCGGACAGAACCCCAAACAATGAGCAGTTCTTC. It translates to CASSPDRTPNNEQFF.

This clone was seen just once. The genes are TRBV7-8 and TRBJ2-5; 8 bases map to TRBD1. V was clipped by 4 bases and J by 5 bases; unmatched bases: 6. Looked up from germline, CDR1 is SGHVS and CDR2 is FQNEAQ. The CDR3 has 14 amino acids. The CDR3 DNA reads TGTGCCAGCAGCTCGGACAGGGTGCGGGAGACCCAGTACTTC. Amino acids: CASSSDRVRETQYF.

This rearrangement joins TRBV6-5 to TRBJ1-3; no clear D. CDR1 is MNHEY, CDR2 SVGAGI, per germline. The CDR3 consists of 11 residues. The V end lost 6 bases, the J end lost 6 bases, and 6 bases lay between the germline ends. The CDR3 here is CASRQLNTIYF. The CDR3 DNA follows: TGTGCCAGCAGACAGTTAAACACCATATATTTT.

The chain carries TRBV6-5 and TRBJ1-4; a possible D gene is TRBD1 (5 bases). V shed 0 bases and J shed 8 bases, with 13 bases lying between them. Germline V lookup: CDR1 MNHEY, CDR2 SVGAGI. This CDR3 region has 15 residues. CDR3 coding DNA: TGTGCCAGCAGTTACTCGTTCCGAAGGGGCGAAAAACTGTTTTTT. This codes for CASSYSFRRGEKLFF.

This rearrangement joins TRBV19 to TRBJ1-6; D is perhaps TRBD1 (5 bases). Between the trimmed V and J ends, which lost 3 bases and 5 bases, there was a span of 8 bases. Germline CDR1 is LNHDA and CDR2 is SQIVND (reference sequence). CDR3 length equals 14 residues. CDR3 bases: TGTGCCAGTAGTATCAGACAGCATAATTCACCCCTCCACTTT. Residues: CASSIRQHNSPLHF.

This chain links TRBV30 with TRBJ2-7; no clear D. V was cut by 4 bases and J by 5 bases, with 9 bases left in between. The CDR3 spans 11 residues. Germline CDR1 and CDR2: GTSNPN and SVGIG (reference sequence). CDR3 protein: CAWMGRHEQYF. CDR3 DNA sequence: TGTGCCTGGATGGGCCGCCACGAGCAGTACTTC.

The chain carries TRBV7-9 and TRBJ2-3; D possibly corresponds to TRBD2 (5 bases). Germline V gene sequence: CDR1 SEHNR, CDR2 FQNEAQ (reference sequence). V was clipped by 5 bases and J by 2 bases, with 11 bases between them. There are 14 residues in the CDR3. The CDR3 DNA reads TGTGCCAGCAGCCCAGGAGGTTCCACAGATACGCAGTATTTT. Translation: CASSPGGSTDTQYF.